This T cell receptor beta chain stems from a study of PD-1 blockade in classical Hodgkin lymphoma. Findings and limits, study-wide: Before treatment, TCR diversity in newly diagnosed patients was reportedly lower than in healthy donors.

The time point: newly diagnosed, previously untreated cHL patient sample. CD4+ T cells were purified from thawed PBMCs by magnetic negative selection. PBMCs from patients with newly diagnosed, untreated classical Hodgkin lymphoma served as a comparison group for the relapsed/refractory trial patients. Concerning this clone: Its antigen is currently unknown.

V was trimmed by 7 bases and J by 4 bases, leaving 7 bases between them. The germline V gene encodes CDR1 MNHNS and CDR2 SASEGT. The CDR3 runs to 11 residues. Data came from immunoSEQ multiplex PCR; TCRdb stores just in-frame clones and leaves some out. The profile shows fewer than 40,000 clones, around 89% of them singletons. The rearrangement joins TRBV6-1 to TRBJ1-2; D not resolved. The receptor's source is a human donor with classical Hodgkin lymphoma. Sequenced: CD4+ T cells from blood. CDR3 nucleotide sequence: TGTGCCAGCACCCCCGGCTATGGCTACACCTTC. Protein: CASTPGYGYTF.